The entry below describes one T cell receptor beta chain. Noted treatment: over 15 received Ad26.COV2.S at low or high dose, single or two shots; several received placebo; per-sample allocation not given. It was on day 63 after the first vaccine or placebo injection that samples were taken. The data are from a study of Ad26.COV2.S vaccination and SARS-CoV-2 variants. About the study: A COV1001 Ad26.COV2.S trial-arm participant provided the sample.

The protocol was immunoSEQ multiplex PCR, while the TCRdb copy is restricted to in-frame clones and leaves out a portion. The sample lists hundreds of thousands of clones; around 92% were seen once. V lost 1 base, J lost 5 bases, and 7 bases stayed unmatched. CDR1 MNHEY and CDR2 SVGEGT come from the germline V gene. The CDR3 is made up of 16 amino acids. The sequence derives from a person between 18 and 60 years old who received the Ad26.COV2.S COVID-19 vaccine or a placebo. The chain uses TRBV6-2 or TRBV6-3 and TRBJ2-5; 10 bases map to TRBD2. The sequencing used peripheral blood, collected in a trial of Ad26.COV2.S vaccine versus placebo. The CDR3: CASSYWSGGVRETQYF. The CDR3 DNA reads TGTGCCAGCAGTTACTGGAGCGGGGGGGTCCGGGAGACCCAGTACTTC.